The clone carrying this T cell receptor (beta chain) has more than one count but fewer than ten. The antigen is not known. The sample belongs to a study of T-cell memory formation after mild COVID-19. The authors produced TCR alpha and TCR beta cDNA libraries with sample barcodes and UMIs by 5'RACE using constant-segment primers. Using its own MiXCR run on the 5' RACE reads, TCRdb lists one record per CDR3 protein. Among some 320,000 distinct CDR3 sequences, roughly 15% were seen once, and the ten largest hold 20% to 25%. Overall study results and limits: Memory sampled before infection contained some responding clones, suggesting cross-reactive memory joined.

Germline lookup yields CDR1 DFQATT and CDR2 SNEGSKA (reference sequence). The CDR3 runs to 13 residues. The J segment lost 3 bases and the V segment lost 3 bases, leaving 5 bases of the junction unmatched. The source material was PBMCs or a T cell subset sorted from them (not recorded which). The chain links TRBV20-1 to TRBJ2-7; 7 nucleotides line up with TRBD2. This clonotype originated in a man younger than 30 who had mild COVID-19 (a few samples of this study predate the infection). Cell type and time point are not known. This chain's CDR3 is CSASASGYYEQYF. The CDR3 DNA sequence: TGCAGTGCTAGTGCTAGCGGATACTACGAGCAGTACTTC.